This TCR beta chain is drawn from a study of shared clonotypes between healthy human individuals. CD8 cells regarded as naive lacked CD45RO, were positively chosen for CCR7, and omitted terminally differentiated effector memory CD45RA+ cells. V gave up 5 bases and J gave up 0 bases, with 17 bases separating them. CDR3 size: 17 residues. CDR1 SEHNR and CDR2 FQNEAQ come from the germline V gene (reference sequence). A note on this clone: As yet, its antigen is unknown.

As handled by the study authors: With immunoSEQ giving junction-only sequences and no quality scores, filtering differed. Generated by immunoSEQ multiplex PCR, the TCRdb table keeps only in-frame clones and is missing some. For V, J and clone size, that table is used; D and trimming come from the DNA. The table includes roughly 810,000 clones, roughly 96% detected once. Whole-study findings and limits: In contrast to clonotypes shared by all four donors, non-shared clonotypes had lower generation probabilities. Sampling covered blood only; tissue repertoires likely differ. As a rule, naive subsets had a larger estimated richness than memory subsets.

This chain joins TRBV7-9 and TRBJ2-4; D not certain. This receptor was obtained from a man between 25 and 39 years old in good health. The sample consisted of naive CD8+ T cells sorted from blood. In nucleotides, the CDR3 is TGTGCCAGCAGCGAAGTAGGTGGTGGGGTAGCCAAAAACATTCAGTACTTC. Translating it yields CASSEVGGGVAKNIQYF.